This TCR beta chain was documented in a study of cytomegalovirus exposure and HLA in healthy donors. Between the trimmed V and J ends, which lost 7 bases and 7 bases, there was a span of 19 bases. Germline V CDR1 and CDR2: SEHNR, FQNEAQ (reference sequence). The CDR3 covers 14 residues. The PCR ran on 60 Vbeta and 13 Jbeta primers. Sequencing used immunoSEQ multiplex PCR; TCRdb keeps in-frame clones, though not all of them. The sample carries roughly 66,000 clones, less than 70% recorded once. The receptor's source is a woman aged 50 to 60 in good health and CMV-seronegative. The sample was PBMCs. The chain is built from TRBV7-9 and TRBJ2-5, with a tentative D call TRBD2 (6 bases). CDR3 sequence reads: CASTWGDRFGTQYF. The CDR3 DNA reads TGTGCCAGCACCTGGGGGGACCGCTTTGGGACCCAGTACTTC.